These 14 T cell receptor beta chains originate from one sample sequenced in a study of T cell repertoires in cytomegalovirus infection. TCRdb reprocessed the reads with MiXCR, giving one entry per CDR3 protein. The profile covers roughly 630,000 distinct CDR3 sequences, with 24% appearing a single time and less than 10% taken by the ten largest. Sequenced input: CD8+ T cells from PBMCs. The receptors come from a human donor in good health (CMV status not recorded). Some clones in this sample may be carry-over from other donors' samples.

This clonotype was seen a few times. As DNA, the CDR3 is TGTGCCCCCAGGACGGGTGGCGAGCAGTACTTC. Translation gives CAPRTGGEQYF. The chain couples TRBV2 to TRBJ2-7; the D is unclear. Deletions cut 11 bases from V and 6 bases from J, with 14 bases between. The CDR3 spans 11 residues. CDR1 and CDR2 (germline): SNHLY, FYNNEI.

This clonotype was counted a few times. The chain employs TRBV5-6 and TRBJ2-2, with D uncertain. This CDR3 comprises 13 residues. Trimming cost V 7 bases and J 0 bases, with 7 bases left between them. The germline CDR1 and CDR2 sequences are SGHDT and YYEEEE. CDR3 in amino acids: CASAPPNTGELFF. The CDR3 nucleotides are TGTGCCAGCGCTCCTCCGAACACCGGGGAGCTGTTTTTT.

This clonotype was counted only a few times. V is TRBV2 and J is TRBJ2-1; the match to TRBD2 covers 9 bases. The CDR3 has 13 amino acids. The ends lost 10 bases at V and 8 bases at J; junction bases unmatched: 9. The germline gives CDR1 SNHLY, CDR2 FYNNEI. DNA of the CDR3: TGTGCCACTCCGGGACTAGCAGGCCATGAGCAGTTCTTC. As protein: CATPGLAGHEQFF.

The V call is TRBV12-3 or TRBV12-4, the J call TRBJ2-2, with TRBD1 identical over 10 bases. This CDR3 is built from 15 residues. The ends lost 4 bases at V and 6 bases at J; junction bases unmatched: 5. The CDR3 spells CASSSGTGESGELFF. The CDR3 region has the DNA TGTGCCAGCAGTTCTGGGACAGGGGAGTCCGGGGAGCTGTTTTTT.

A few counts support this clonotype. The V and J genes are TRBV2 and TRBJ1-4; D gene uncertain. Germline-derived CDR1 and CDR2 are SNHLY and FYNNEI. The length of the CDR3 is 17 residues. CDR3 loop: CAFTWAADTTTNEKLFF. The CDR3 nucleotides read TGTGCGTTTACGTGGGCAGCAGATACTACAACTAATGAAAAACTGTTTTTT.

The rearrangement links TRBV5-1 to TRBJ2-5; the D is unclear. Trimming took off 6 bases at V and 6 bases at J, with 18 bases between the two ends. This CDR3 comprises 14 residues. CDR1 and CDR2 from the germline V gene are SGHRS and YFSETQ. In DNA form, the CDR3 reads TGCGCCAGCACCCCTGAAGTTGGAGAGAAGACCCAGTACTTC. It translates to CASTPEVGEKTQYF.

The rearrangement links TRBV28 to TRBJ2-5; the D is unclear. The CDR3 length is 14 residues. The V end was cut by 6 bases, the J end by 0 bases, with 11 bases between. The germline CDR1 and CDR2 sequences are MDHEN and SYDVKM. In DNA form, the CDR3 reads TGTGCCAGCAGCCCAATCCGGGACCAAGAGACCCAGTACTTC. Translating it yields CASSPIRDQETQYF.

As concerns this clonotype: This may arise from a read error, as a much more abundant clone is one base away. The rearrangement links TRBV7-2 to TRBJ2-3, with D perhaps matching TRBD1 or TRBD2 (5 bases each). The V gene's germline CDR1 is SGHTA and CDR2 FQGNSA. The CDR3 is made up of 15 amino acids. Trimming pared 4 bases from V and 4 bases from J, leaving 15 bases between. The CDR3: CASSSTGDLADTQYF. As DNA, the CDR3 is TGTGCCAGCAGCTCCACCGGGGACCTAGCAGATACGCAGTATTTT.

There are a few counts of this clonotype. The rearrangement links TRBV28 to TRBJ2-7; D is perhaps TRBD2 (5 bases). CDR3 size: 16 residues. Trimming shortened V by 5 bases and J by 0 bases, and 17 bases separated the two germline ends. Germline V CDR1 and CDR2: MDHEN, SYDVKM. This CDR3 reads CASSRVGQLVSYEQYV. In nucleotides, the CDR3 is TGTGCCAGCAGTCGCGTCGGGCAACTAGTCTCCTACGAGCAGTACGTC.

This clonotype was seen more than once but under ten times. The chain recombines TRBV10-3 with TRBJ2-1; 11 bases line up with TRBD1. The V and J ends lost 3 bases and 6 bases, in that order; junction bases with no gene match: 4. CDR1 is ENHRY and CDR2 is SYGVKD in the germline V gene. The CDR3 runs 15 residues. CDR3 in amino acids: CAISERTGGFNEQFF. In DNA, the CDR3 is TGTGCCATCAGTGAACGGACAGGGGGCTTCAATGAGCAGTTCTTC.

This chain links TRBV7-8 with TRBJ2-7; D is undetermined. Germline CDR1 is SGHVS and CDR2 is FQNEAQ. V lost 2 bases and J lost 7, with 15 bases in between. The CDR3 is made up of 14 amino acids. The CDR3 DNA reads as TGTGCCAGCAGCTTAACCCGCAGGAATGAAGAGCAGTACGTC. Translated: CASSLTRRNEEQYV.

This clonotype has at least ten counts. This chain joins TRBV7-9 and TRBJ1-1; D call uncertain. V lost 5 bases, J lost 6 bases, and 16 bases lay in between. The CDR3 spans 14 residues. Germline CDR1 is SEHNR and CDR2 is FQNEAQ (reference sequence). The CDR3 protein is CASSITSRVSEAFF. In DNA, the CDR3 is TGTGCCAGCAGCATAACCTCCCGAGTCTCTGAAGCTTTCTTT.

This clonotype was picked up a small number of times. The V call is TRBV6-4, the J call TRBJ2-2; 7 bases agree with TRBD1. The J segment lost 4 bases and the V segment lost 2 bases, leaving 10 bases of the junction unmatched. Germline V gene lookup returns CDR1 MRHNA and CDR2 SNTAGT. The CDR3 totals 17 residues. The CDR3 DNA follows: TGTGCCAGCAGTGACATTTCGAACAGGGGCAGCACCGGGGAGCTGTTTTTT. Translating it yields CASSDISNRGSTGELFF.

The chain uses TRBV6-6 and TRBJ1-1; TRBD1 might be the D (5 bases). The V gene's germline CDR1 is MNHNY and CDR2 SVGAGI (reference sequence). With 6 bases removed from V and 6 bases from J, the gap between germline ends came to 14 bases. The CDR3 extends over 13 amino acids. CDR3 nucleotide sequence: TGTGCCAGCAGACCTGGGGGTCTCCCTGAAGCTTTCTTT. Protein sequence: CASRPGGLPEAFF.